Presented here are 9 T cell receptor beta chains from one specimen sequenced in a study of shared clonotypes between healthy human individuals. TCRdb's table, derived via immunoSEQ multiplex PCR, lists solely in-frame clones and lacks some. This table has 950,000 to 1,300,000 clones, about 76% appearing once. Sequenced input: memory CD4+ T cells sorted from blood. Subset described: CD45RA-negative fraction. The receptors derive from a man aged 18 to 30 in good health.

The CDR3 spells CASKAERGPYEPLHF. The DNA of the CDR3 is TGTGCCAGCAAGGCCGAGAGGGGCCCCTATGAGCCCCTCCACTTT. The gene calls are TRBV6-1 and TRBJ1-6; perhaps TRBD1 as D (5 bases). Germline V CDR1 and CDR2: MNHNS, SASEGT. The V end was cut by 7 bases, the J end by 13 bases, with 23 bases between. This CDR3 region has 15 residues.

This CDR3 is CASSYSEGQGGHEQYF. The CDR3 coding sequence is TGTGCCAGCAGTTACTCGGAGGGGCAGGGAGGTCACGAGCAGTACTTC. The chain is built from TRBV6-6 and TRBJ2-7; weak D call: TRBD2 (6 bases). This CDR3 comprises 16 residues. Germline assignment: CDR1 MNHNY and CDR2 SVGAGI (reference sequence). V was pared by 0 bases and J by 5 bases, with 17 bases between.

The chain carries TRBV29-1 and TRBJ2-1, with 11 bases identical to TRBD2. Losses at the gene ends were 6 bases for V and 2 bases for J; bases not matched to a gene: 6. The CDR3 is 15 amino acids. Germline V gene lookup returns CDR1 SQVTM and CDR2 ANQGSEA. In DNA form, the CDR3 reads TGCAGCGTGAGACTAGCGGGGCCGACCTACAATGAGCAGTTCTTC. As protein: CSVRLAGPTYNEQFF.

Only one count was recorded for this clone. The V and J genes are TRBV19 and TRBJ1-5, with 9 bases lining up with TRBD1. V lost 6 bases, J lost 3 bases, and 9 bases stayed unmatched. This CDR3 contains 16 residues. The germline V gene has CDR1 LNHDA and CDR2 SQIVND (reference sequence). The CDR3 sequence is CASSQMGQGLNQPQHF. The DNA of the CDR3 is TGTGCCAGTAGCCAAATGGGACAGGGCCTCAATCAGCCCCAGCATTTT.

The chain joins TRBV7-9 to TRBJ1-1; D is possibly TRBD1 (6 bases). The CDR3 loop spans 14 amino acids. The V gene's germline CDR1 is SEHNR and CDR2 FQNEAQ (reference sequence). The V and J ends lost 5 bases and 6 bases respectively, with 16 bases between them. This CDR3 reads CASSVWDITSEAFF. CDR3 bases: TGTGCCAGCAGCGTTTGGGACATCACATCTGAAGCTTTCTTT.

J is TRBJ2-3 and V is TRBV2; D is uncertain. CDR1 is SNHLY and CDR2 is FYNNEI in the germline V gene. This CDR3 region has 11 residues. Trimming pared 6 bases from V and 6 bases from J, leaving 7 bases between. As DNA, the CDR3 is TGTGCCAGCAGGCTAGGCGATACGCAGTATTTT. As protein: CASRLGDTQYF.

There are many counts of this clone. The CDR3 region is CASSLDRGQTQYF. CDR3 nucleotides: TGCGCCAGCAGCTTGGACAGGGGGCAGACCCAGTACTTC. This rearrangement joins TRBV5-1 to TRBJ2-5; 9 positions agree with TRBD1. Trimming removed 0 bases from V and 6 bases from J; junction bases left unmatched: 0. Germline V gene sequence: CDR1 SGHRS, CDR2 YFSETQ. This CDR3 is 13 amino acids long.

V is TRBV4-1 and J is TRBJ1-3; a possible D gene is TRBD1 (6 bases). CDR3 length equals 17 residues. Germline CDR1 is MGHRA and CDR2 is YSYEKL. V shed 2 bases and J shed 4 bases, with 18 bases lying between them. CDR3 residues: CASSQTRQGLGGNTIYF. As DNA, the CDR3 is TGCGCCAGCAGCCAAACTCGGCAGGGGTTGGGAGGAAACACCATATATTTT.

This chain uses TRBV4-1 with TRBJ1-4, with 11 bases that match TRBD1. The CDR3 is 17 amino acids. Germline CDR1 reads MGHRA; CDR2 reads YSYEKL. V shed 6 bases and J 4 bases; nucleotides not matched to a gene: 10. The CDR3 spells CASRTLGQGADNEKLFF. The DNA for the CDR3 is TGCGCCAGCAGGACACTTGGACAGGGGGCTGATAATGAAAAACTGTTTTTT.